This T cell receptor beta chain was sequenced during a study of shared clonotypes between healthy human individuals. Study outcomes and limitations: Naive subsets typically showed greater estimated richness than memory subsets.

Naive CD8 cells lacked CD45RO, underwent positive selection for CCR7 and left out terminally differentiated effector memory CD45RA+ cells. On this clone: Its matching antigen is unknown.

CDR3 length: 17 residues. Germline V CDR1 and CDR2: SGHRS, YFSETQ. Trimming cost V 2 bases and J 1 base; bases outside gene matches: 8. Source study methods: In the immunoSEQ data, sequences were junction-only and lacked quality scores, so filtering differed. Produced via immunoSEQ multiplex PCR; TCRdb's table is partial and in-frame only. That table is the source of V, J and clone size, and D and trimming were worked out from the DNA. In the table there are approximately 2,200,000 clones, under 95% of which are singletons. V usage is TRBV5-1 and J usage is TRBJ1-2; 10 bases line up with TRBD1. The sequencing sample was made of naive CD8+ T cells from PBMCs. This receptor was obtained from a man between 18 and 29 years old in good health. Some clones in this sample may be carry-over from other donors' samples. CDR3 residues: CASSLTGTGVLNYGYTF. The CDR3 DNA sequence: TGCGCCAGCAGCTTAACCGGGACAGGGGTTCTTAACTATGGCTACACCTTC.